A single sample gave rise to the 22 T cell receptor beta chains below, sequenced in a study of blood T cells in healthy people across ages. For the second PCR, which ran for roughly 7 to 11 cycles, a sample-barcoded 5' primer and a J-beta primer mix were used. Using its own MiXCR run on the 5' RACE reads, TCRdb lists one record per CDR3 protein. In the table there are some 640,000 distinct CDR3 sequences, around 31% of which are singletons. Sequenced sample: blood. The receptors shown here come from a woman of 80 years or more in good health.

This clonotype was observed at least ten times. V gene TRBV18 combines with J gene TRBJ2-6; D is uncertain. The CDR3 sequence is 15 residues long. CDR1 is KGHSH and CDR2 is LQKENI in the germline V gene. V lost 3 bases and J lost 2, with 8 bases in between. CDR3 protein: CASSPVGTGANVLTF. The CDR3 bases are TGTGCCAGCTCACCGGTGGGAACTGGGGCCAACGTCCTGACTTTC.

There are many counts of this clonotype. V and J are TRBV7-9 and TRBJ2-5, with TRBD2 matching over 7 bases. The V and J ends lost 2 bases and 2 bases, in that order; junction bases with no gene match: 8. Germline CDR1 and CDR2: SEHNR and FQNEAQ (reference sequence). This CDR3 is built from 16 residues. DNA of the CDR3: TGTGCCAGCAGCTTACAGGTGACAGCGGGGCAAGAGACCCAGTACTTC. Translated: CASSLQVTAGQETQYF.

The chain combines TRBV7-9 with TRBJ1-4; TRBD1 matches 7 bases. Trimming cost V 5 bases and J 3 bases; bases outside gene matches: 3. CDR1 SEHNR and CDR2 FQNEAQ come from the germline V gene (reference sequence). The CDR3 has 14 residues. DNA of the CDR3: TGTGCCAGCAGCGAACAGGGGCCTAATGAAAAACTGTTTTTT. Its translation is CASSEQGPNEKLFF.

A note on this clonotype: It may be a read error: a sequence one base away is much more abundant. The chain couples TRBV20-1 to TRBJ2-1, with TRBD2 matching 14 bases. The junction had 10 bases not matched to a gene; V was cut back by 7 bases and J by 8 bases. The CDR3 is made up of 15 amino acids. CDR1 and CDR2 from the germline V gene are DFQATT and SNEGSKA (reference sequence). This CDR3 is CSVSVGTSGGYEQFF. The CDR3 coding sequence is TGCAGTGTTAGTGTCGGGACTAGCGGGGGATATGAGCAGTTCTTC.

This clonotype has more than one count but fewer than ten. This chain uses TRBV20-1 with TRBJ2-3, with 9 nucleotides matching TRBD2. V lost 2 bases to trimming and J lost 4 bases; unmatched junction nucleotides: 13. Germline V CDR1 and CDR2: DFQATT, SNEGSKA (reference sequence). The CDR3 sequence is 17 residues long. The CDR3 loop reads CSARKGAGGPMADTQYF. For the CDR3, the DNA is TGCAGTGCTAGAAAGGGGGCGGGGGGGCCTATGGCAGATACGCAGTATTTT.

The table lists this clonotype with many counts. The gene calls are TRBV3-1 and TRBJ2-6; no clear D. The CDR3 has 15 amino acids. CDR1 is LGHDT, CDR2 YNNKEL, per germline (reference sequence). V shed 1 base and J shed 1 base, with 5 bases lying between them. CDR3 protein: CASSQVMSGANVLTF. The CDR3 bases are TGTGCCAGCAGCCAAGTTATGTCTGGGGCCAACGTCCTGACTTTC.

This clonotype was counted at least ten times. CDR3 amino acids: CASSLGGTGVYEQYF. DNA for the CDR3: TGTGCCAGCAGTCTAGGCGGGACAGGGGTCTACGAGCAGTACTTC. This sequence joins TRBV7-2 and TRBJ2-7; 10 bases agree with TRBD1. CDR1 and CDR2 (germline): SGHTA, FQGNSA. CDR3 length: 15 amino acids. V was pared by 6 bases and J by 3 bases, with 8 bases of the junction left unmatched.

The chain carries TRBV7-2 and TRBJ2-4, with D hard to call. The closer fit of TRBJ2-7 to the DNA end suggests the J call may be wrong. The CDR3 runs 15 residues. Germline V gene lookup returns CDR1 SGHTA and CDR2 FQGNSA. The DNA for the CDR3 is TGTGCCAGCAGCCATGGGGTTAGGATTACCAACGAGCAGTACTTC. Its translation is CASSHGVRITNEQYF.

Many counts were recorded for this clonotype. The chain joins TRBV2 to TRBJ2-3; the D gene is possibly TRBD2 (6 bases). The CDR3 contains 14 residues. Trimming cost V 4 bases and J 2 bases, with 10 bases left between them. In germline, CDR1 is SNHLY, CDR2 FYNNEI. The CDR3 loop is CASSGGAYTDTQYF. CDR3 DNA sequence: TGTGCCAGCAGTGGCGGGGCCTACACAGATACGCAGTATTTT.

This clonotype was observed a handful of times. V gene TRBV5-1 combines with J gene TRBJ2-3; 8 nucleotides line up with TRBD2. V shed 0 bases, J shed 2 bases, and the junction held 2 bases outside the gene matches. CDR3 length: 15 residues. CDR1 SGHRS and CDR2 YFSETQ come from the germline V gene. The CDR3 DNA follows: TGCGCCAGCAGCTTGGAAGCGGGAGTCACAGATACGCAGTATTTT. It specifies CASSLEAGVTDTQYF.

With regard to this clonotype: Given a much more abundant clone one base away, this may be a read error. The chain couples TRBV6-2 or TRBV6-3 to TRBJ1-1; unclear D gene. The ends were cut back, 4 bases at V and 11 bases at J, with 17 bases in the middle. Germline assignment: CDR1 MNHEY and CDR2 SVGEGT. The CDR3 has 13 residues. In nucleotides, the CDR3 is TGTGCCAGCAGTTGGAGCAAGGCCGGTGGGGCTTTCTTT. This encodes CASSWSKAGGAFF.

This clonotype has more than one count but fewer than ten. For the CDR3, the DNA is TGCGCCAGCAGCCAAGGGACAGGGGTTACTGAAGCTTTCTTT. Its protein product is CASSQGTGVTEAFF. The gene calls are TRBV4-1 and TRBJ1-1; 9 nucleotides match TRBD1. Germline values: CDR1 MGHRA, CDR2 YSYEKL. Trimming at V came to 1 base and at J to 5 bases, leaving 2 bases not matched to a gene. This CDR3 region has 14 residues.

This clonotype was seen at least ten times. The V gene is TRBV6-1, the J gene TRBJ2-5; TRBD1 or TRBD2 may be the D gene (6 bases each). V was clipped by 2 bases and J by 1 base, with 11 bases between them. Germline V gene data show CDR1 as MNHNS and CDR2 as SASEGT. This CDR3 has 15 amino acids. DNA of the CDR3: TGTGCCAGCAGTGAAAACCGGGGGCCCCAAGAGACCCAGTACTTC. It is translated as CASSENRGPQETQYF.

This clonotype was counted ten times or more. The CDR3 DNA reads as TGCAGTGCTGCCACTCCAGGAAACCAGCCCCAGCATTTT. This encodes CSAATPGNQPQHF. The V call is TRBV20-1, the J call TRBJ1-5, with D unclear. The CDR3 totals 13 residues. With 5 bases removed from V and 7 bases from J, the gap between germline ends came to 15 bases. CDR1 is DFQATT, CDR2 SNEGSKA, per germline (reference sequence).

In regard to this clonotype: With a much larger clone just one base away, this may be a read error. The V gene is TRBV9, the J gene TRBJ1-4; D unresolved. Germline CDR1 SGDLS, CDR2 YYNGEE. The CDR3 runs to 16 residues. Deletions cut 4 bases from V and 3 bases from J, with 16 bases between. Here the CDR3 DNA reads TGTGCCAGCAGCATGGACGGGAGCTCACCTAATGAAAAACTGTTTTTT. Its translation is CASSMDGSSPNEKLFF.

The chain has TRBV30 and TRBJ2-2; D is uncertain. The V end lost 1 base, the J end lost 6 bases, and 6 bases lay between the germline ends. The CDR3 runs to 12 residues. CDR1 GTSNPN and CDR2 SVGIG come from the germline V gene (reference sequence). Here the CDR3 reads CAWSAGAGELFF. CDR3 in DNA: TGTGCCTGGAGTGCCGGCGCCGGGGAGCTGTTTTTT.

This clonotype has ten or more counts. V gene TRBV6-5 combines with J gene TRBJ1-5; weak D call: TRBD1 (6 bases). The germline CDR1 and CDR2 sequences are MNHEY and SVGAGI. The CDR3 is 15 amino acids. Trimming shortened V by 2 bases and J by 6 bases, and 14 bases separated the two germline ends. The CDR3 is CASSYRGGPGQPQHF. As DNA, the CDR3 is TGTGCCAGCAGTTACCGCGGGGGGCCAGGTCAGCCCCAGCATTTT.

This clonotype was seen more than once but under ten times. A much larger clone differs by one base, so this may be a read error. The chain combines TRBV30 with TRBJ2-5; 9 nucleotides match TRBD1. Germline V CDR1 and CDR2: GTSNPN, SVGIG (reference sequence). This CDR3 spans 14 amino acids. With 2 bases clipped from V and 11 bases from J, the junction kept 12 bases outside the gene matches. The chain's CDR3 is CAWSPGQGYNEQYF. The CDR3 region has the DNA TGTGCCTGGAGTCCCGGACAGGGGTACAATGAGCAGTACTTC. Full variable domain (rest looked up from reference TRBV30 and TRBJ2-5): SQTIHQWPATLVQPVGSPLSLECTVEGTSNPNLYWYRQAAGRGLQLLFYSVGIGQISSEVPQNLSASRPQDRQFILSSKKLLLSDSGFYLCAWSPGQGYNEQYFGPGTRLLVL.

The table lists this clonotype with many counts. The chain links TRBV7-2 to TRBJ1-1; a possible D gene is TRBD1 (5 bases). Germline CDR1 SGHTA, CDR2 FQGNSA. Trimming pared 5 bases from V and 1 base from J, leaving 11 bases between. The CDR3 loop spans 14 amino acids. The CDR3 sequence: CASSPGRKNTEAFF. The CDR3, as DNA: TGTGCCAGCAGCCCGGGACGGAAGAACACTGAAGCTTTCTTT.

At least ten counts were recorded for this clonotype. The genes are TRBV20-1 and TRBJ2-3; 12 nucleotides match TRBD2. The CDR3 extends over 15 amino acids. Germline-derived CDR1 and CDR2 are DFQATT and SNEGSKA (reference sequence). V lost 6 bases, J lost 5 bases, and 9 bases stayed unmatched. The CDR3 DNA reads as TGCAGTGCACCGACTAGCGGGGGAGGTGGAGATACGCAGTATTTT. Its translation: CSAPTSGGGGDTQYF.

The genes are TRBV7-2 and TRBJ2-2; the match to TRBD2 covers 7 bases. CDR1 and CDR2 from the germline V gene are SGHTA and FQGNSA. This CDR3 has 14 residues. After removal of 6 bases from V and 5 bases from J, the junction contained 6 bases not matched to a gene. DNA of the CDR3: TGTGCCAGCAGTCTAGCGGAAGCAACCGGGGAGCTGTTTTTT. Encoded protein: CASSLAEATGELFF.

The chain combines TRBV30 with TRBJ1-2, with TRBD1 matching 7 bases. The V gene end was trimmed by 3 bases and the J gene end by 8 bases; junction bases not matched to a gene: 3. Germline V gives CDR1 GTSNPN, CDR2 SVGIG (reference sequence). This CDR3 region has 11 residues. CDR3 in DNA: TGTGCCTGGAGCGACAGGGACGGCTACACCTTC. Protein product: CAWSDRDGYTF.